The present TCR beta chain was sequenced within a study of cytomegalovirus exposure and HLA in healthy donors. General study results and limits: The study labeled under 200 TCR beta chains cytomegalovirus-associated. Three of the chains that were CMV-associated were confirmed in vitro to be specific for CMV antigens. At a 0.05 false discovery rate, a later analysis found approximately 17,000 TCR beta sequences to be associated with HLA alleles.

Likely unrecorded immune exposures existed in these nominally healthy donors. CDR1 is MNHEY and CDR2 is SVGAGI in the germline V gene. V lost 8 bases and J 0 bases, leaving 14 bases between the germline ends. The CDR3 totals 15 residues. The study ran its PCR with 60 Vbeta and 13 Jbeta primers. This table comes from immunoSEQ multiplex PCR, and its TCRdb copy is limited to in-frame clones, with some not included. The sample has approximately 190,000 clones; 82% are singletons. This clone was observed a single time. What it binds is unknown. This sequence originates from a woman aged 18-29 years in good health and CMV-seronegative. The sample taken for sequencing was PBMCs. The V call is TRBV6-5, the J call TRBJ1-3; D unresolved. The CDR3 protein is CASQTVTNSGNTIYF. DNA for the CDR3: TGTGCCAGCCAGACGGTTACTAACTCTGGAAACACCATATATTTT.